The 25 T cell receptor beta chains reported below all come from one sample, sequenced in a study of regulatory T cells in long-lasting Graves disease. Time point defined: newly diagnosed GD, antithyroid drugs for less than 3 months. Extracted RNA from PBMCs served as the source of the TCR library. The TCR beta library used iRepertoire HTBI primers with Arm-PCR amplification of CDR3. TCRdb redid the calling of the multiplex PCR reads with MiXCR, one entry per CDR3 protein. Among approximately 350,000 distinct CDR3 sequences listed, over 15% were seen once. The sample also formed part of further work on T cells in Graves' hyperthyroidism and ophthalmopathy.

The source material was peripheral blood mononuclear cells (PBMCs), sampled at new diagnosis, from a patient treated with antithyroid drugs. The receptors originated from a man in his forties with Graves disease.

This chain uses TRBV7-3 with TRBJ2-2; 7 bases match TRBD1. The germline V gene encodes CDR1 SGHTA and CDR2 FQGTGA. This CDR3 contains 15 residues. J lost 4 bases, V lost 5 bases, and 7 bases had no gene match. CDR3 nucleotide sequence: TGTGCCAGCAGCATCGACAGGGCACGCACCGGGGAGCTGTTTTTT. It codes for CASSIDRARTGELFF.

Many counts were recorded for this clonotype. The chain combines TRBV20-1 with TRBJ2-5, with D maybe TRBD2 (5 bases). This CDR3 is built from 16 residues. Germline V gene data show CDR1 as DFQATT and CDR2 as SNEGSKA (reference sequence). Trimming left V 4 bases short and J 5 bases short, with 23 bases between. As DNA, the CDR3 is TGCAGTGCTACCCGACCCGAGGGTTGGAATTTGGAGACCCAGTACTTC. Translated: CSATRPEGWNLETQYF.

About this clonotype itself: A much larger clone sits a single nucleotide away, making a read error possible. V usage is TRBV3-1 and J usage is TRBJ2-7, with TRBD1 matching over 9 bases. Trimming removed 8 bases from V and 3 bases from J; junction bases left unmatched: 11. The germline V gene encodes CDR1 LGHDT and CDR2 YNNKEL (reference sequence). There are 15 residues in the CDR3. The CDR3 spells CASCLVTGQGYEQYF. CDR3 nucleotide sequence: TGTGCCAGCTGCCTGGTAACGGGACAGGGCTACGAGCAGTACTTC.

In this sample, this clonotype turned up many times. A junction end diverges from the germline sequence, so it may reflect a read error. This chain links TRBV7-3 with TRBJ2-1; 11 nucleotides match TRBD2. Per germline, CDR1 SGHTA and CDR2 FQGTGA. The CDR3 contains 15 residues. The CDR3 bases are TGTGCCAGCAGGTTTAGCGGGGGGGCCTATAATGAGCAGTTCTTC. Translating gives CASRFSGGAYNEQFF.

V is TRBV5-1 and J is TRBJ2-5, with 9 nucleotides matching TRBD1. The V segment lost 0 bases and the J segment 1 base; nucleotides outside the gene matches: 1. The CDR3 is 15 amino acids. The germline V gene encodes CDR1 SGHRS and CDR2 YFSETQ. The CDR3: CASSLGDRAQETQYF. The CDR3 DNA is TGCGCCAGCAGCTTGGGGGACAGGGCCCAAGAGACCCAGTACTTC.

This clonotype was counted many times. V gene TRBV7-2 combines with J gene TRBJ2-5; D not certain. CDR1 is SGHTA and CDR2 is FQGNSA in the germline V gene. V lost 2 bases and J 2 bases, leaving 6 bases between the germline ends. This CDR3 is built from 13 residues. Here the CDR3 DNA reads TGTGCCAGCAGCTTACCCGTGCAAGAGACCCAGTACTTC. Protein product: CASSLPVQETQYF.

In its sample, this clonotype was seen many times. The rearrangement joins TRBV2 to TRBJ1-2; no firm D call. V lost 8 bases and J lost 1, with 14 bases in between. Germline V gives CDR1 SNHLY, CDR2 FYNNEI. The CDR3 contains 14 residues. The CDR3 region has the DNA TGTGCCAGCCGGGATGCTAAATTTAACTATGGCTACACCTTC. This encodes CASRDAKFNYGYTF.

The gene calls are TRBV20-1 and TRBJ2-1; D call uncertain. V lost 1 base and J 6 bases, leaving 7 bases between the germline ends. CDR1 and CDR2 from the germline V gene are DFQATT and SNEGSKA (reference sequence). CDR3 size: 12 residues. The CDR3 DNA follows: TGCAGTGCTAGAGCTCCGCTCAATGAGCAGTTCTTC. It encodes CSARAPLNEQFF.

This clonotype was seen repeatedly, ten times or more. The genes are TRBV28 and TRBJ2-7; the D gene could be TRBD1 or TRBD2 (5 bases each). Trimming took 10 bases from V and 0 from J, leaving 10 bases between them. This CDR3 region has 12 residues. CDR1 MDHEN and CDR2 SYDVKM come from the germline V gene. The CDR3 DNA follows: TGTGCCACTCTTGGGGGCTCCTACGAGCAGTACTTC. Protein product: CATLGGSYEQYF.

The chain couples TRBV28 to TRBJ2-3; D perhaps matches TRBD2 (6 bases). V was pared by 5 bases and J by 5 bases, with 17 bases between. Looked up from germline, CDR1 is MDHEN and CDR2 is SYDVKM. This CDR3 region has 15 residues. CDR3 nucleotide sequence: TGTGCCAGCAGTCCTCTCTCGGGAGTTGTAGATACGCAGTATTTT. Translation: CASSPLSGVVDTQYF.

The chain couples TRBV10-3 to TRBJ1-5; 7 nucleotides line up with TRBD1. The CDR3 length is 13 residues. J gave up 4 bases and V 10 bases, and 7 bases lay outside the gene matches. Germline CDR1 ENHRY, CDR2 SYGVKD. The CDR3 DNA follows: TGTGCCACGTCAGGGGGTAAGAATCAGCCCCAGCATTTT. Translation: CATSGGKNQPQHF.

This clonotype appeared many times. This sequence joins TRBV7-8 and TRBJ2-1, with 9 bases fitting TRBD2. The CDR3 extends over 15 amino acids. The germline V gene has CDR1 SGHVS and CDR2 FQNEAQ. Trimming removed 6 bases from V and 3 bases from J; junction bases left unmatched: 6. The CDR3 sequence is CASSRLAGCYNEQFF. The DNA of the CDR3 is TGTGCCAGCAGTAGGCTAGCGGGGTGCTACAATGAGCAGTTCTTC.

This clonotype was seen a few times. J is TRBJ2-3 and V is TRBV28; D not certain. Trimming cost V 8 bases and J 4 bases, with 13 bases left between them. The CDR3 runs to 13 residues. Germline V gene lookup returns CDR1 MDHEN and CDR2 SYDVKM. CDR3 amino acids: CASCTLSPDTQYF. CDR3 in DNA: TGTGCCAGCTGTACGTTGTCTCCAGATACGCAGTATTTT.

This clonotype has more than one count but fewer than ten. This chain connects TRBV6-2 or TRBV6-3 to TRBJ1-5; a weak D match, TRBD1 (6 bases). This CDR3 has 18 residues. Germline V gives CDR1 MNHEY, CDR2 SVGEGT. The V and J ends lost 5 bases and 2 bases respectively, with 22 bases between them. Written as DNA, the CDR3 is TGTGCCAGCAGTGAAGTAGGGGGACGGTATAGTGGCAATCAGCCCCAGCATTTT. Protein: CASSEVGGRYSGNQPQHF.

This chain joins TRBV12-3 or TRBV12-4 and TRBJ1-5; D not certain. Trimming removed 5 bases at V and 4 bases at J, with 15 bases between. CDR3 size: 15 residues. The chain's CDR3 is CASSPGLGSNQPQHF. DNA of the CDR3: TGTGCCAGCAGTCCAGGACTAGGATCGAATCAGCCCCAGCATTTT.

This clonotype showed up just a few times. The chain has TRBV9 and TRBJ1-6; 7 bases are shared with TRBD1. With 3 bases clipped from V and 6 bases from J, the junction kept 3 bases outside the gene matches. The CDR3 is 14 residues long. Germline values: CDR1 SGDLS, CDR2 YYNGEE. CDR3 in DNA: TGTGCCAGCAGCGCCAGACAGGGTAATTCACCCCTCCACTTT. It encodes CASSARQGNSPLHF. Together with reference TRBV9 and TRBJ1-6, the CDR3 gives the full variable domain: DSGVTQTPKHLITATGQRVTLRCSPRSGDLSVYWYQQSLDQGLQFLIQYYNGEERAKGNILERFSAQQFPDLHSELNLSSLELGDSALYFCASSARQGNSPLHFGNGTRLTVT.

The V gene is TRBV11-2, the J gene TRBJ2-5, with 7 bases that match TRBD1. The germline V gene has CDR1 SGHAT and CDR2 FQNNGV. The CDR3 consists of 14 residues. V lost 4 bases to trimming and J lost 4 bases; unmatched junction nucleotides: 6. CDR3 DNA sequence: TGTGCCAGCAGCTACAGGGGAACCTCAGAGACCCAGTACTTC. This encodes CASSYRGTSETQYF.

The table lists this clonotype with many counts. The CDR3 reads CASSHLGRGQETQYF. The CDR3 DNA is TGCGCCAGCAGCCATTTGGGCAGGGGCCAAGAGACCCAGTACTTC. The chain uses TRBV4-3 and TRBJ2-5, with D maybe TRBD1 (6 bases). The CDR3 loop spans 15 amino acids. The germline gives CDR1 LGHNA, CDR2 YSLEER. The ends were cut back, 3 bases at V and 1 base at J, with 12 bases in the middle.

This clonotype appeared a single time. This rearrangement joins TRBV6-5 to TRBJ2-7; D may match TRBD1 or TRBD2 (5 bases each). The CDR3 totals 20 residues. Germline CDR1 and CDR2: MNHEY and SVGAGI. The ends were cut back, 4 bases at V and 3 bases at J, with 31 bases in the middle. Here the CDR3 DNA reads TGTGCCAGCAGTTGCAATTCCGGGAACCGCGCCTGGGGACGGAACTACGAGCAGTACTTC. It encodes CASSCNSGNRAWGRNYEQYF.

This clonotype was observed many times. The V and J genes are TRBV12-3 or TRBV12-4 and TRBJ2-1; TRBD1 is a possible D gene (7 bases). The CDR3 has 13 amino acids. V lost 8 bases, J lost 6 bases, and 14 bases lay in between. The CDR3 is CASQRQGLNEQFF. In DNA form, the CDR3 reads TGTGCCAGCCAGCGACAGGGACTCAATGAGCAGTTCTTC.

In its sample, this clonotype was seen many times. The chain employs TRBV12-3 or TRBV12-4 and TRBJ2-1; TRBD1 might be the D (6 bases). This CDR3 spans 14 amino acids. V lost 2 bases, J lost 7 bases, and 12 bases lay in between. CDR3 in DNA: TGTGCCAGCAGTTTAACTGGGGGCGGGAATGAGCAGTTCTTC. This encodes CASSLTGGGNEQFF.

This clonotype was recorded a few times. V gene TRBV6-2 or TRBV6-3 combines with J gene TRBJ2-3; TRBD2 agrees at 11 bases. Germline V lookup: CDR1 MNHEY, CDR2 SVGEGT. This CDR3 has 17 residues. The V segment lost 7 bases and the J segment 0 bases; nucleotides outside the gene matches: 9. The DNA for the CDR3 is TGTGCCAGCATACGCCTAGCGGGGGGCCTGAGCACAGATACGCAGTATTTT. The encoded protein is CASIRLAGGLSTDTQYF.

In its sample, this clonotype was seen many times. The genes are TRBV20-1 and TRBJ2-7; 11 nucleotides align to TRBD2. Looked up from germline, CDR1 is DFQATT and CDR2 is SNEGSKA (reference sequence). CDR3 length: 13 residues. The V gene end was trimmed by 6 bases and the J gene end by 4 bases; junction bases not matched to a gene: 5. The CDR3 reads CSASTSGVYEQYF. CDR3 nucleotides: TGCAGTGCCTCGACTAGCGGGGTATACGAGCAGTACTTC.

This clonotype was counted ten times or more. The rearrangement joins TRBV5-1 to TRBJ2-3; 8 bases match TRBD1. From germline, CDR1 is SGHRS and CDR2 YFSETQ. J lost 6 bases, V lost 1 base, and 7 bases had no gene match. The CDR3 has 15 amino acids. CDR3 nucleotide sequence: TGCGCCAGCAGCTTGACCGGACAGGGCGGGGATACGCAGTATTTT. This translates into CASSLTGQGGDTQYF. Drawing the rest from reference TRBV5-1 and TRBJ2-3, the complete variable domain is KAGVTQTPRYLIKTRGQQVTLSCSPISGHRSVSWYQQTPGQGLQFLFEYFSETQRNKGNFPGRFSGRQFSNSRSEMNVSTLELGDSALYLCASSLTGQGGDTQYFGPGTRLTVL.

Remarks on this clonotype: One end of the junction fails to match germline, which may point to a read error. The V call is TRBV27, the J call TRBJ2-7; D may correspond to TRBD1 or TRBD2 (5 bases each). The CDR3 is 13 residues long. Germline V gene lookup returns CDR1 MNHEY and CDR2 SMNVEV (reference sequence). The CDR3 nucleotides are TGTGCCAGCAGTTCCAACGGGGCCTACGGGCAGTACTTC. Translated: CASSSNGAYGQYF.